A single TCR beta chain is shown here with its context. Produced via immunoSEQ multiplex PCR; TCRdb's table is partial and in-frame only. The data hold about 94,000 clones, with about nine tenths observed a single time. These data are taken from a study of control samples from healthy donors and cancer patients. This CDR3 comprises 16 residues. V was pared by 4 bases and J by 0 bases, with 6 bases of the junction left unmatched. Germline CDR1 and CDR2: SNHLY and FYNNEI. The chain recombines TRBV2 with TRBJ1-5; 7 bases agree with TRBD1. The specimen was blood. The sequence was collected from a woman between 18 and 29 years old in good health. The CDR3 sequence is CASSARGINSNQPQHF. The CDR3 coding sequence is TGTGCCAGCAGTGCCAGGGGGATAAATAGCAATCAGCCCCAGCATTTT.